The present TCR beta chain was sequenced within a study of OX40 agonist ivuxolimab in advanced cancers. This CDR3 region has 14 residues. Germline V gene data show CDR1 as LGHNT and CDR2 as FRNRAP. V lost 1 base, J lost 7 bases, and 7 bases stayed unmatched. This table comes from immunoSEQ multiplex PCR, and its TCRdb copy is limited to in-frame clones, with some not included. The data hold nearly 80,000 clones, with 90% to 95% observed a single time. Sequences were derived from CD4+ or CD8+ T cells sorted from blood, sampled in a trial of the OX40 agonist ivuxolimab. The source is an adult with an advanced solid tumor such as melanoma, head and neck, liver or kidney cancer. The chain links TRBV12-5 to TRBJ2-7, with 7 bases identical to TRBD2. CDR3 region: CASGLGPAGKEQYF. In nucleotides, the CDR3 is TGTGCTAGTGGTTTGGGCCCAGCGGGGAAAGAGCAGTACTTC.